This T cell receptor beta chain originates from a study of patients and donors after allogeneic stem cell transplantation. TCRdb re-called the RT-PCR reads with MiXCR, one entry per CDR3 protein. Of approximately 88,000 distinct CDR3 sequences listed, 4% to 5% are singletons. With V trimmed by 1 base and J by 6 bases, 5 bases remained unmatched. Per germline, CDR1 SGHTA and CDR2 FQGTGA. CDR3 size: 16 residues. This clonotype appeared many times. The chain has TRBV7-3 and TRBJ2-1; TRBD2 agrees at 11 bases. The receptor comes from a human donor who was either an allogeneic HSCT recipient or a stem cell or donor lymphocyte infusion donor (not recorded which). It is not recorded whose cells these are; they may come from a transplant donor. The source material was blood, either unsorted or a sorted T cell fraction (not recorded which). CDR3 in amino acids: CASSLSPSGRTNEQFF. The CDR3 DNA sequence: TGTGCCAGCAGCTTAAGCCCTAGCGGGAGGACCAATGAGCAGTTCTTC.